One sample yielded the 12 T cell receptor beta chains listed below, sequenced in a study of tumor-infiltrating lymphocytes in primary liver carcinoma. Making TCR beta cDNA involved roughly 500 ng total RNA and a constant-region primer. Each TCR beta library was derived from three nested multiplex PCR rounds that employed slightly modified ARM-PCR. The opening two PCR rounds, around 10 cycles each, paired TRBV1-TRBV30 forward primers with a C-beta reverse primer. TCRdb fed the multiplex PCR reads into MiXCR, producing one record per CDR3 protein. The table records approximately 42,000 distinct CDR3 sequences, roughly 73% of them present only once. The approximately 20-31 mg bulk tissue piece was not sorted before simultaneous RNA and DNA extraction. The sample was tumor-adjacent normal liver tissue. The receptors come from a young woman with primary liver carcinoma and hepatitis B virus infection.

This clonotype was counted ten times or more. This sequence joins TRBV6-6 and TRBJ1-1; 7 nucleotides agree with TRBD1. The CDR3 spans 14 residues. Germline CDR1 MNHNY, CDR2 SVGAGI (reference sequence). The V segment lost 4 bases and the J segment 0 bases; nucleotides outside the gene matches: 2. CDR3 nucleotide sequence: TGTGCCAGCAGTTCGGACAGGCTGAACACTGAAGCTTTCTTT. Its protein product is CASSSDRLNTEAFF.

A remark on this clonotype: This could be a read error, since a much larger clone is one nucleotide away. The CDR3 does not end in the conserved phenylalanine or tryptophan, so this is likely a read error. The CDR3 loop is CASSKAGGADTQYY. The CDR3 DNA reads TGTGCCAGCAGTAAGGCGGGGGGCGCAGATACGCAGTATTAT. The chain is built from TRBV28 and TRBJ2-3, with 8 nucleotides matching TRBD2. V was clipped by 5 bases and J by 4 bases; unmatched bases: 5. The CDR3 covers 14 residues. Germline values: CDR1 MDHEN, CDR2 SYDVKM.

Note on this clonotype: Germline and junction disagree at one end, which may indicate a read error. V is TRBV5-5 and J is TRBJ2-3; D ambiguous. The length of the CDR3 is 17 residues. Per the germline V gene, CDR1 is SGHKS and CDR2 is YYEKEE (reference sequence). The CDR3: CANSMSVGGPLSDTQYF. For the CDR3, the DNA is TGTGCCAACAGCATGAGTGTTGGTGGGCCCCTTTCAGATACGCAGTATTTT.

Details on this clonotype: The junction shows a germline mismatch at one end, possibly a read error. The rearrangement links TRBV4-3 to TRBJ2-1; a weak D match, TRBD2 (6 bases). Germline CDR1 LGHNA, CDR2 YSLEER. The CDR3 contains 16 residues. CDR3 region: CASSQDAGSPYSEQFF. CDR3 DNA sequence: TGTGCTAGCAGCCAAGATGCGGGAAGCCCCTACAGTGAGCAGTTCTTC.

This clonotype was picked up one time. A much larger clone differs by one base, so this may be a read error. The chain recombines TRBV29-1 with TRBJ2-1; TRBD1 might be the D (5 bases). Germline V lookup: CDR1 SQVTM, CDR2 ANQGSEA. CDR3 size: 15 residues. The CDR3 DNA follows: TGCAGCGTTGACATTGGGGCCAGCCCCTACAATCAGCAGTTCTTC. It encodes CSVDIGASPYNQQFF.

By frequency in the sample, this clonotype is medium-sized. The J gene is TRBJ2-5, the V gene TRBV11-2, with D perhaps TRBD1 or TRBD2 (5 bases each). Germline-derived CDR1 and CDR2 are SGHAT and FQNNGV. Trimming took 5 bases from V and 3 from J, leaving 22 bases between them. The CDR3 sequence is 17 residues long. CDR3 in amino acids: CASSPPGTQVGKETQYF. In nucleotides, the CDR3 is TGTGCCAGCAGCCCTCCCGGGACGCAGGTGGGGAAAGAGACCCAGTACTTC.

About this clonotype: The junction departs from the called germline gene at one end, perhaps through a read error. In DNA form, the CDR3 reads TGTGCCAGCGGCCAAATGCGTAGCGAGAGCACAGATACGCAGTATTTT. This translates into CASGQMRSESTDTQYF. The chain employs TRBV4-2 and TRBJ2-3; possibly TRBD2 for D (5 bases). The CDR3 is 16 residues long. The V gene's germline CDR1 is LGHNA and CDR2 YNFKEQ.

With regard to this clonotype: In this CDR3 the conserved last residue, phenylalanine or tryptophan, is missing, so a read error is likely. The rearrangement links TRBV5-8 to TRBJ1-1; D unresolved. Per germline, CDR1 SGHTS and CDR2 YDEGEE. Deletions cut 5 bases from V and 0 bases from J, with 17 bases between. There are 16 residues in the CDR3. The CDR3 reads CASRFGEQLMNTEAFV. The CDR3 DNA reads TGTGCCAGCAGATTTGGCGAGCAACTCATGAACACTGAAGCTTTCGTT.

In the case of this clonotype: Germline and junction disagree at one end, which may indicate a read error. CDR3 protein: CASKSGTGVRGNEKLLF. The CDR3 coding sequence is TGTGCCAGCAAATCCGGGACAGGGGTCCGGGGTAATGAAAAACTGCTTTTT. V gene TRBV12-3 or TRBV12-4 combines with J gene TRBJ1-4, with TRBD1 identical over 10 bases. CDR3 size: 17 residues.

The rearrangement links TRBV12-3 or TRBV12-4 to TRBJ2-1; the D call may be TRBD1 or TRBD2 (5 bases each). This CDR3 is built from 15 residues. Trimming shortened V by 7 bases and J by 3 bases, and 16 bases separated the two germline ends. CDR3 nucleotides: TGTGCCAGCAAACTTGGGGACGGCATCTACAATGAGCAGTTCTTC. It yields the protein CASKLGDGIYNEQFF.

In the case of this clonotype: A much more abundant neighbour one base away suggests this may be a read error. This CDR3 is missing its conserved last phenylalanine or tryptophan, likely due to a read error. The CDR3 DNA follows: TGTGCCACGGTCCCGGCCGGCGGGACAGAATCATGGGAAGAGACCCAGTACTAC. Protein: CATVPAGGTESWEETQYY. The V call is TRBV28, the J call TRBJ2-5; tentatively, D is TRBD1 (7 bases). Trimming shortened V by 10 bases and J by 3 bases, and 30 bases separated the two germline ends. Looked up from germline, CDR1 is MDHEN and CDR2 is SYDVKM. This CDR3 is 18 amino acids long.

Note on this clonotype: One junction end disagrees with the germline gene, perhaps due to a read error. This sequence joins TRBV6-5 and TRBJ1-6; possibly TRBD1 for D (5 bases). This CDR3 region has 16 residues. Germline V gives CDR1 MNHEY, CDR2 SVGAGI. CDR3 DNA sequence: TGTGCCAGCAGTAGACAGTCTGCCAAATATAATCCACCCCTCCACTTT. It encodes CASSRQSAKYNPPLHF.